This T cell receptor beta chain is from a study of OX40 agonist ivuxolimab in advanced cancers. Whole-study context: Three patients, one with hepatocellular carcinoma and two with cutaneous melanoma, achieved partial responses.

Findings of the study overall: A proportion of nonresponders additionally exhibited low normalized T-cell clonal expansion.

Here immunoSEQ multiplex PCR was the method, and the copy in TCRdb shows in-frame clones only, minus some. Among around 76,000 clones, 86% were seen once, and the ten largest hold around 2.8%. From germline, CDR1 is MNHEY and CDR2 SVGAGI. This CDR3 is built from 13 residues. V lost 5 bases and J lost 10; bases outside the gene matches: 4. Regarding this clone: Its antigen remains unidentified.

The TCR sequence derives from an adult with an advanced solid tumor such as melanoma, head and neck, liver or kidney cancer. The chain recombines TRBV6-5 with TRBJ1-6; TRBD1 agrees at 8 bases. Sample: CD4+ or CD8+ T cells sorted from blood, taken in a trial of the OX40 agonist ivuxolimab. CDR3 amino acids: CASSQDRDSPLHF. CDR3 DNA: TGTGCCAGCAGTCAGGACAGGGACTCACCCCTCCACTTT.